The rows below give T cell receptor beta chains drawn from one sample of a study of cytomegalovirus exposure and HLA in healthy donors. The data were produced by immunoSEQ multiplex PCR, yet TCRdb's version contains in-frame clones alone and is incomplete. The sample holds about 260,000 clones, roughly 81% seen once. The specimen sequenced was PBMCs. These receptors all come from a woman aged 40 to 50 in good health and CMV-seropositive. CDR3s include the opening cysteine and the closing phenylalanine or tryptophan. Fields, in order: clone size, J gene, V gene, D gene, CDR3 protein, CDR3 DNA. A D gene is named only where the DNA matches it firmly. Only part of the rows carry a size: once, few, many, or a class if the clone is expanded.

clone size: .; J gene: TRBJ1-3; V gene: TRBV7-2; D gene: TRBD1; CDR3 protein: CASREQGGTPRSGNTIYF; CDR3 DNA: TGTGCCAGCAGGGAACAGGGGGGGACTCCTCGCTCTGGAAACACCATATATTTT
clone size: .; J gene: TRBJ1-6; V gene: TRBV6-5; D gene: TRBD1; CDR3 protein: CASSYSGTGGGSPLHF; CDR3 DNA: TGTGCCAGCAGTTACTCCGGGACAGGGGGGGGTTCACCCCTCCACTTT
clone size: .; J gene: TRBJ2-1; V gene: TRBV7-6; D gene: .; CDR3 protein: CASSLVSPDNEQFF; CDR3 DNA: TGTGCCAGCAGCTTAGTCTCCCCTGACAATGAGCAGTTCTTC
clone size: once; J gene: TRBJ2-1; V gene: TRBV6-1; D gene: TRBD2; CDR3 protein: CATLTSGRTNEQFF; CDR3 DNA: TGTGCCACCTTGACTAGCGGGAGGACAAATGAGCAGTTCTTC
clone size: .; J gene: TRBJ2-5; V gene: TRBV19; D gene: .; CDR3 protein: CASSGLALGETQYF; CDR3 DNA: TGTGCCAGTAGTGGGCTAGCTCTAGGGGAGACCCAGTACTTC
clone size: once; J gene: TRBJ1-2; V gene: TRBV19; D gene: TRBD1; CDR3 protein: CASSTQSHDRVGAGYTF; CDR3 DNA: TGTGCCAGTAGTACCCAGAGCCACGACAGGGTAGGGGCTGGCTACACCTTC
clone size: .; J gene: TRBJ2-7; V gene: TRBV20-1; D gene: .; CDR3 protein: CSARVRDEQYF; CDR3 DNA: TGCAGTGCTAGAGTCCGGGACGAGCAGTACTTC
clone size: .; J gene: TRBJ1-4; V gene: TRBV11-3; D gene: .; CDR3 protein: CASSYRTATNEKLFF; CDR3 DNA: TGTGCCAGCAGCTATCGGACAGCAACTAATGAAAAACTGTTTTTT
clone size: .; J gene: TRBJ2-7; V gene: TRBV4-2; D gene: TRBD2; CDR3 protein: CASSPRLADSYEQYF; CDR3 DNA: TGTGCCAGCAGCCCTCGACTAGCGGACTCCTACGAGCAGTACTTC
clone size: .; J gene: TRBJ1-5; V gene: TRBV7-2; D gene: .; CDR3 protein: CASSLAGAQPQHF; CDR3 DNA: TGTGCCAGCAGCTTAGCAGGGGCTCAGCCCCAGCATTTT
clone size: .; J gene: TRBJ2-5; V gene: TRBV9; D gene: TRBD2; CDR3 protein: CASSVERFLAGSYF; CDR3 DNA: TGTGCCAGCAGCGTAGAGAGGTTTCTAGCGGGATCCTACTTC
clone size: .; J gene: TRBJ2-7; V gene: TRBV27; D gene: TRBD1; CDR3 protein: CASSSGGPYEQYF; CDR3 DNA: TGTGCCAGCAGTTCAGGGGGCCCCTACGAGCAGTACTTC
clone size: once; J gene: TRBJ1-1; V gene: TRBV14; D gene: .; CDR3 protein: CASSQLGATEAFF; CDR3 DNA: TGTGCCAGCAGCCAACTGGGGGCCACTGAAGCTTTCTTT
clone size: .; J gene: TRBJ2-5; V gene: TRBV9; D gene: TRBD2; CDR3 protein: CASSIGLAGDQETQYF; CDR3 DNA: TGTGCCAGCAGCATCGGACTAGCGGGAGATCAAGAGACCCAGTACTTC
clone size: .; J gene: TRBJ2-5; V gene: TRBV9; D gene: .; CDR3 protein: CASSVQGGETQYF; CDR3 DNA: TGTGCCAGCAGCGTACAGGGGGGAGAGACCCAGTACTTC
clone size: .; J gene: TRBJ2-5; V gene: TRBV7-9; D gene: TRBD2; CDR3 protein: CASSLVLAGVETQYF; CDR3 DNA: TGTGCCAGCAGCTTAGTCCTAGCGGGAGTGGAGACCCAGTACTTC
clone size: .; J gene: TRBJ1-1; V gene: TRBV5-1; D gene: .; CDR3 protein: CTSSLVPTWTEAFF; CDR3 DNA: TGCACCAGCAGCTTGGTGCCGACTTGGACTGAAGCTTTCTTT
clone size: .; J gene: TRBJ1-5; V gene: TRBV28; D gene: .; CDR3 protein: CASSLPLSSNQPQHF; CDR3 DNA: TGTGCCAGCAGTTTGCCCCTTAGCAGCAATCAGCCCCAGCATTTT
clone size: .; J gene: TRBJ1-5; V gene: TRBV6-5; D gene: .; CDR3 protein: CASSYVQGVGPQHF; CDR3 DNA: TGTGCCAGCAGTTATGTACAGGGCGTGGGACCCCAGCATTTT
clone size: .; J gene: TRBJ2-1; V gene: TRBV6-6; D gene: .; CDR3 protein: CASSRYNEQFF; CDR3 DNA: TGTGCCAGCAGCCGTTACAATGAGCAGTTCTTC
clone size: .; J gene: TRBJ2-1; V gene: TRBV11-3; D gene: TRBD1; CDR3 protein: CASSLVGTGGRDEQFF; CDR3 DNA: TGTGCCAGCAGCTTAGTGGGGACAGGGGGCCGGGATGAGCAGTTCTTC
clone size: .; J gene: TRBJ2-7; V gene: TRBV7-2; D gene: .; CDR3 protein: CASSFAGAGGEQYF; CDR3 DNA: TGTGCCAGCAGCTTCGCGGGGGCCGGCGGCGAGCAGTACTTC
clone size: .; J gene: TRBJ2-3; V gene: TRBV29-1; D gene: .; CDR3 protein: CSGQLTDTQYF; CDR3 DNA: TGCAGCGGACAGTTAACAGATACGCAGTATTTT
clone size: once; J gene: TRBJ1-1; V gene: TRBV18; D gene: .; CDR3 protein: CASSGGYDTEAFF; CDR3 DNA: TGTGCCAGCTCAGGGGGGTACGACACTGAAGCTTTCTTT
clone size: .; J gene: TRBJ1-5; V gene: TRBV2; D gene: TRBD1; CDR3 protein: CASSVGGGQGNQPQHF; CDR3 DNA: TGTGCCAGCAGTGTCGGGGGGGGACAGGGTAATCAGCCCCAGCATTTT
clone size: .; J gene: TRBJ2-2; V gene: TRBV5-1; D gene: TRBD2; CDR3 protein: CASSASGNTGELFF; CDR3 DNA: TGCGCCAGCAGCGCTAGCGGAAACACCGGGGAGCTGTTTTTT
clone size: .; J gene: TRBJ1-3; V gene: TRBV7-9; D gene: TRBD1; CDR3 protein: CASSIGQGRAGNTIYF; CDR3 DNA: TGTGCCAGCAGCATCGGACAGGGACGGGCTGGAAACACCATATATTTT
clone size: .; J gene: TRBJ2-7; V gene: TRBV7-9; D gene: .; CDR3 protein: CASSSLDYEQYF; CDR3 DNA: TGTGCCAGCAGCTCGTTAGACTACGAGCAGTACTTC
clone size: .; J gene: TRBJ2-2; V gene: TRBV2; D gene: TRBD1; CDR3 protein: CASSRDRVATGELFF; CDR3 DNA: TGTGCCAGCAGCCGGGACAGGGTCGCCACCGGGGAGCTGTTTTTT
clone size: .; J gene: TRBJ2-1; V gene: TRBV29-1; D gene: TRBD2; CDR3 protein: CSVEWLAGEHEQFF; CDR3 DNA: TGCAGCGTTGAGTGGCTAGCGGGAGAGCATGAGCAGTTCTTC
clone size: .; J gene: TRBJ2-1; V gene: TRBV9; D gene: .; CDR3 protein: CASSVGGSNSYNEQFF; CDR3 DNA: TGTGCCAGCAGCGTAGGTGGGAGTAACTCCTACAATGAGCAGTTCTTC
clone size: .; J gene: TRBJ2-4; V gene: TRBV7-2; D gene: .; CDR3 protein: CASSLGGGIGNIQYF; CDR3 DNA: TGTGCCAGCAGCTTAGGAGGAGGGATCGGAAACATTCAGTACTTC
clone size: .; J gene: TRBJ2-5; V gene: TRBV27; D gene: .; CDR3 protein: CASSFRGQETQYF; CDR3 DNA: TGTGCCAGCAGTTTCAGGGGCCAAGAGACCCAGTACTTC
clone size: .; J gene: TRBJ2-1; V gene: TRBV11-3; D gene: .; CDR3 protein: CASSLAGHLKNEQFF; CDR3 DNA: TGTGCCAGCAGCCTCGCAGGACACCTTAAGAATGAGCAGTTCTTC
clone size: once; J gene: TRBJ2-5; V gene: TRBV6-1; D gene: TRBD1; CDR3 protein: CASGRQGGETQYF; CDR3 DNA: TGTGCCAGCGGCAGACAGGGGGGAGAGACCCAGTACTTC
clone size: .; J gene: TRBJ2-3; V gene: TRBV27; D gene: TRBD2; CDR3 protein: CASRTSQAQEAHTQYF; CDR3 DNA: TGTGCCAGCAGGACTAGCCAGGCTCAAGAGGCCCATACGCAGTATTTT
clone size: .; J gene: TRBJ2-3; V gene: TRBV30; D gene: .; CDR3 protein: CASRDWPTDTQYF; CDR3 DNA: TGTGCCTCTAGGGACTGGCCCACAGATACGCAGTATTTT
clone size: once; J gene: TRBJ2-2; V gene: TRBV9; D gene: TRBD2; CDR3 protein: CASSPPGLAAGTGELFF; CDR3 DNA: TGTGCCAGCAGCCCACCGGGACTAGCGGCGGGCACCGGGGAGCTGTTTTTT
clone size: .; J gene: TRBJ1-6; V gene: TRBV6-6; D gene: TRBD1; CDR3 protein: CASSQTGGGSPLHF; CDR3 DNA: TGTGCCAGCAGTCAAACAGGGGGCGGTTCACCCCTCCACTTT
clone size: few; J gene: TRBJ1-2; V gene: TRBV28; D gene: .; CDR3 protein: CASRDSYGYTF; CDR3 DNA: TGTGCCAGCAGGGACAGCTATGGCTACACCTTC
clone size: .; J gene: TRBJ1-5; V gene: TRBV21-1; D gene: .; CDR3 protein: CASSTPGGVRQPQHF; CDR3 DNA: TGTGCCAGCAGCACCCCGGGGGGGGTAAGACAGCCCCAGCATTTT
clone size: .; J gene: TRBJ2-7; V gene: TRBV4-1; D gene: TRBD2; CDR3 protein: CASSQDERLAGYDLYEQYF; CDR3 DNA: TGCGCCAGCAGCCAAGATGAGAGGCTAGCGGGGTATGACCTCTACGAGCAGTACTTC
clone size: .; J gene: TRBJ2-1; V gene: TRBV4-2; D gene: .; CDR3 protein: CASSPPGNSNEQFF; CDR3 DNA: TGTGCCAGCAGCCCACCGGGAAACTCCAATGAGCAGTTCTTC
clone size: .; J gene: TRBJ1-5; V gene: TRBV19; D gene: .; CDR3 protein: CASSWPGLNQPQHF; CDR3 DNA: TGTGCCAGTAGTTGGCCGGGACTCAATCAGCCCCAGCATTTT
clone size: once; J gene: TRBJ2-7; V gene: TRBV28; D gene: TRBD2; CDR3 protein: CASSLGGGTSGRDRYEQYF; CDR3 DNA: TGTGCCAGCAGTTTAGGGGGAGGGACTAGCGGCAGAGACCGGTACGAGCAGTACTTC
clone size: .; J gene: TRBJ2-7; V gene: TRBV29-1; D gene: .; CDR3 protein: CSVEGSYEQYF; CDR3 DNA: TGCAGCGTTGAAGGGAGCTACGAGCAGTACTTC
clone size: .; J gene: TRBJ1-2; V gene: TRBV5-6; D gene: TRBD1; CDR3 protein: CASSPWDRLASYTF; CDR3 DNA: TGTGCCAGCAGCCCCTGGGACAGGTTGGCGAGCTACACCTTC
clone size: .; J gene: TRBJ2-2; V gene: TRBV21-1; D gene: .; CDR3 protein: CASSKSSGQGYTGELFF; CDR3 DNA: TGTGCCAGCAGCAAGTCTTCGGGACAGGGGTACACCGGGGAGCTGTTTTTT
clone size: .; J gene: TRBJ1-1; V gene: TRBV7-9; D gene: .; CDR3 protein: CASSPDRQNTEAFF; CDR3 DNA: TGTGCCAGCAGCCCCGACAGACAGAACACTGAAGCTTTCTTT
clone size: .; J gene: TRBJ2-7; V gene: TRBV11-3; D gene: TRBD2; CDR3 protein: CAREREGTYEQYF; CDR3 DNA: TGTGCCAGAGAGCGGGAGGGTACCTACGAGCAGTACTTC
clone size: .; J gene: TRBJ1-6; V gene: TRBV28; D gene: .; CDR3 protein: CASYQGFNSPLHF; CDR3 DNA: TGTGCCAGCTATCAGGGTTTTAATTCACCCCTCCACTTT
clone size: .; J gene: TRBJ2-3; V gene: TRBV4-2; D gene: .; CDR3 protein: CASSQRITGTDTQYF; CDR3 DNA: TGTGCCAGCAGCCAGAGGATTACAGGAACAGATACGCAGTATTTT
clone size: .; J gene: TRBJ2-1; V gene: TRBV4-2; D gene: TRBD2; CDR3 protein: CASSQGDSGMDEQFF; CDR3 DNA: TGTGCCAGCAGCCAAGGTGATAGCGGGATGGACGAGCAGTTCTTC
clone size: .; J gene: TRBJ2-7; V gene: TRBV6-5; D gene: .; CDR3 protein: CASSFHLGQTYEQYF; CDR3 DNA: TGTGCCAGCAGCTTCCACCTCGGACAGACCTACGAGCAGTACTTC